The 18 T cell receptor beta chains below come from one sample, sequenced in a study of patients and donors after allogeneic stem cell transplantation. TCRdb processed the RT-PCR reads anew with MiXCR; each CDR3 protein has one entry. The sample holds about 200,000 distinct CDR3 sequences, around 41% seen once. Sequences were obtained from blood, either unsorted or a sorted T cell fraction (not recorded which). These receptors all come from a human donor who was either an allogeneic HSCT recipient or a stem cell or donor lymphocyte infusion donor (not recorded which). It is not recorded whose cells these are; they may come from a transplant donor.

Worth noting for this clonotype: An end of the junction differs from the germline gene, which may be a read error. The chain couples TRBV4-3 to TRBJ1-2; 7 positions agree with TRBD1. The CDR3 loop spans 15 amino acids. Germline-derived CDR1 and CDR2 are LGHNA and YSLEER. The CDR3 spells CANSQAFDRVEGYTF. The DNA of the CDR3 is TGCGCCAACAGCCAAGCCTTCGACAGGGTTGAAGGCTACACCTTC.

The rearrangement uses TRBV27 and TRBJ2-7, with TRBD2 identical over 14 bases. Germline assignment: CDR1 MNHEY and CDR2 SMNVEV (reference sequence). V gave up 4 bases and J gave up 3 bases; unmatched junction bases: 5. The CDR3 has 16 residues. Written as DNA, the CDR3 is TGTGCCAGCAGTTCGCCTGGGACTAGCGGGAGCTACGAGCAGTACTTC. It specifies CASSSPGTSGSYEQYF.

This clonotype has just a few counts. Here the CDR3 DNA reads TGTGCCAGCAGCGTAGCTTTTCAGGGGCGTTATGGCTACACCTTC. Translating gives CASSVAFQGRYGYTF. V and J are TRBV9 and TRBJ1-2, with a tentative D call TRBD1 (6 bases). Trimming removed 0 bases from V and 5 bases from J, with 14 bases in between. CDR1 is SGDLS, CDR2 YYNGEE, per germline. CDR3 size: 15 residues.

The rearrangement joins TRBV7-2 to TRBJ2-1, with 8 bases lining up with TRBD2. The length of the CDR3 is 15 residues. Germline V lookup: CDR1 SGHTA, CDR2 FQGNSA. Germline trimming cut 6 bases from V and 5 bases from J; bases unmatched to any gene: 9. In nucleotides, the CDR3 is TGTGCCAGCAGTGTCTTTACTAGCGGCCACAATGAGCAGTTCTTC. It is translated as CASSVFTSGHNEQFF.

A single count supports this clonotype. A junction boundary mismatches the germline segment, possibly from a read error. The V gene is TRBV20-1, the J gene TRBJ1-1; D is ambiguous. Germline CDR1 is DFQATT and CDR2 is SNEGSKA (reference sequence). This CDR3 comprises 13 residues. CDR3 DNA: TGCAGCGCTCCCCCCCAGGTGAACACTGAAGCTTCCTTT. Residues: CSAPPQVNTEASF.

The genes are TRBV6-5 and TRBJ2-7, with TRBD2 matching over 8 bases. There are 15 residues in the CDR3. With V trimmed by 5 bases and J by 0 bases, 6 bases remained unmatched. Looked up from germline, CDR1 is MNHEY and CDR2 is SVGAGI. DNA of the CDR3: TGTGCCAGCAGTCCCTCTAGCGGGTACTCCTACGAGCAGTACTTC. This encodes CASSPSSGYSYEQYF.

This clonotype has more than one count but fewer than ten. The CDR3 loop is CASSQLVGEQYF. The CDR3 coding sequence is TGCGCCAGCAGCCAATTAGTGGGGGAGCAGTACTTC. The chain employs TRBV4-1 and TRBJ2-7; D gene unclear. V gave up 2 bases and J gave up 7 bases, with 9 bases separating them. The germline V gene has CDR1 MGHRA and CDR2 YSYEKL. This CDR3 comprises 12 residues.

The V call is TRBV7-6, the J call TRBJ2-1; 9 bases line up with TRBD2. The CDR3 runs 16 residues. Germline CDR1 reads SGHVS; CDR2 reads FNYEAQ. V shed 1 base and J 3 bases; nucleotides not matched to a gene: 4. CDR3 nucleotide sequence: TGTGCCAGCAGCTTAGGCGGGACTAGCAGCTACAATGAGCAGTTCTTC. Its translation: CASSLGGTSSYNEQFF. The full variable domain, rest sourced from reference TRBV7-6 and TRBJ2-1, is GAGVSQSPRYKVTKRGQDVALRCDPISGHVSLYWYRQALGQGPEFLTYFNYEAQQDKSGLPNDRFSAERPEGSISTLTIQRTEQRDSAMYRCASSLGGTSSYNEQFFGPGTRLTVL.

The chain couples TRBV7-2 to TRBJ1-5, with 8 bases lining up with TRBD1. V shed 2 bases, J shed 2 bases, and the junction held 11 bases outside the gene matches. The CDR3 length is 18 residues. Germline V gives CDR1 SGHTA, CDR2 FQGNSA. The CDR3 loop is CASSLQGAGTLGNQPQHF. Written as DNA, the CDR3 is TGTGCCAGCAGCTTACAGGGGGCCGGGACCCTAGGCAATCAGCCCCAGCATTTT. Supplemented by reference TRBV7-2 and TRBJ1-5, the full variable domain reads GAGVSQSPSNKVTEKGKDVELRCDPISGHTALYWYRQSLGQGLEFLIYFQGNSAPDKSGLPSDRFSAERTGGSVSTLTIQRTQQEDSAVYLCASSLQGAGTLGNQPQHFGDGTRLSIL.

J is TRBJ1-3 and V is TRBV4-3, with D maybe TRBD1 (6 bases). The V gene lost 1 base and the J gene lost 0 bases, with 7 bases spanning the gap. The CDR3 consists of 15 residues. Germline CDR1 LGHNA, CDR2 YSLEER. This CDR3 reads CASSQGTASGNTIYF. The CDR3 DNA follows: TGCGCCAGCAGCCAAGGGACAGCCTCTGGAAACACCATATATTTT.

This clonotype was seen more than once but under ten times. This chain connects TRBV24-1 to TRBJ1-1, with D unresolved. The CDR3 sequence is 13 residues long. Per germline, CDR1 KGHDR and CDR2 SFDVKD. V was cut by 5 bases and J by 1 base, with 7 bases left in between. The CDR3 nucleotides read TGTGCCACCAGTGCCTCAGAGAACACTGAAGCTTTCTTT. Translation: CATSASENTEAFF.

This clonotype was observed at least ten times. V is TRBV20-1 and J is TRBJ2-3, with a tentative D call TRBD2 (6 bases). Germline CDR1 is DFQATT and CDR2 is SNEGSKA (reference sequence). V lost 5 bases and J 0 bases, leaving 12 bases between the germline ends. This CDR3 region has 14 residues. CDR3 DNA sequence: TGCAGTGCTGAGACTAGATCTAGCACAGATACGCAGTATTTT. Amino acids: CSAETRSSTDTQYF.

This clonotype appeared a few times. The chain combines TRBV7-9 with TRBJ1-5; TRBD1 aligns across 7 bases. Germline V gives CDR1 SEHNR, CDR2 FQNEAQ (reference sequence). V shed 0 bases and J 4 bases; nucleotides not matched to a gene: 6. This CDR3 region has 16 residues. The CDR3 region is CASSLAGTATNQPQHF. CDR3 bases: TGTGCCAGCAGCTTAGCCGGGACAGCTACGAATCAGCCCCAGCATTTT.

The chain has TRBV6-2 or TRBV6-3 and TRBJ1-1, with D possibly being TRBD1 (5 bases). The CDR3 covers 15 residues. Germline CDR1 is MNHEY and CDR2 is SVGEGT. V shed 2 bases and J shed 2 bases, with 12 bases lying between them. CDR3 bases: TGTGCCAGCAGTTACGTCTGGGGGGGAAACACTGAAGCTTTCTTT. This sequence encodes CASSYVWGGNTEAFF.

J is TRBJ1-4 and V is TRBV5-6; D unresolved. The CDR3 contains 16 residues. V lost 3 bases and J lost 6, with 18 bases in between. Looked up from germline, CDR1 is SGHDT and CDR2 is YYEEEE. CDR3 protein: CASSSEGLRRDEKLFF. The DNA for the CDR3 is TGTGCCAGCAGCTCGGAGGGCCTCCGGAGAGATGAAAAACTGTTTTTT.

The V gene is TRBV7-9, the J gene TRBJ2-5; a weak D match, TRBD1 (6 bases). The CDR3 extends over 15 amino acids. V gave up 5 bases and J gave up 1 base, with 14 bases separating them. CDR1 is SEHNR and CDR2 is FQNEAQ in the germline V gene (reference sequence). The CDR3 DNA reads TGTGCCAGCAGCCCAACCACAGGGACCCAAGAGACCCAGTACTTC. Amino acid sequence: CASSPTTGTQETQYF.

This clonotype was seen only a few times. The chain joins TRBV6-5 to TRBJ1-2; D remains unclear. Trimming took 3 bases from V and 4 from J, leaving 12 bases between them. The CDR3 is 14 residues long. Germline loops: CDR1 MNHEY, CDR2 SVGAGI. The CDR3 region has the DNA TGTGCCAGCAGTTATCAAGGGTTGAGCTATGGCTACACCTTC. Its protein is CASSYQGLSYGYTF.

V gene TRBV15 combines with J gene TRBJ2-7; TRBD2 matches 7 bases. Trimming took 0 bases from V and 3 from J; bases not matched to a gene: 5. CDR1 and CDR2 from the germline V gene are LNHNV and YYDKDF (reference sequence). The CDR3 spans 15 residues. The CDR3: CATSRDARTSYEQYF. The CDR3 DNA is TGTGCCACCAGCAGAGATGCCAGGACTAGCTACGAGCAGTACTTC.